The source of this T cell receptor beta chain is a study of shared clonotypes between healthy human individuals. The overall study: Each donor contributed plates that comprised three CD4 naive, three CD4 memory, two CD8 naive and one CD8 memory.

CDR1 and CDR2 (germline): SGHNT, YENEEA. CDR3 length: 11 residues. Trimming removed 1 base at V and 10 bases at J, with 5 bases between. This table comes from immunoSEQ multiplex PCR, and its TCRdb copy is limited to in-frame clones, with some not included. The repertoire holds 550,000 to 700,000 clones, with roughly 72% as singletons. The receptor was derived from a woman between 25 and 40 years old in good health. Sequences were obtained from memory CD4+ T cells sorted from blood. As for subset: CD45RA-negative fraction. The gene calls are TRBV11-3 and TRBJ2-1; no definite D call. DNA for the CDR3: TGTGCCAGCAGCTTAGGACAAGAGCAGTTCTTC. This codes for CASSLGQEQFF.